This T cell receptor beta chain was captured by sequencing in a study of OX40 agonist ivuxolimab in advanced cancers. Repertoires were generated with immunoSEQ multiplex PCR, while TCRdb's copy carries only in-frame clones and drops some. The table shows about 70,000 clones, with around 88% occurring only once. There are a few counts of this clone. V lost 0 bases and J lost 6, with 12 bases in between. This CDR3 contains 15 residues. Germline V gene sequence: CDR1 LGHNA, CDR2 YSLEER. The sample was CD4+ or CD8+ T cells sorted from blood, taken in a trial of the OX40 agonist ivuxolimab. The sequence was collected from an adult with an advanced solid tumor such as melanoma, head and neck, liver or kidney cancer. V usage is TRBV4-3 and J usage is TRBJ1-5, with D uncertain. CDR3 nucleotide sequence: TGCGCCAGCAGCCAAGACAGTGTGGGCAGTCAGCCCCAGCATTTT. Its protein is CASSQDSVGSQPQHF.